This TCR beta chain was obtained from a study of cytomegalovirus exposure and HLA in healthy donors. This clone was counted only a few times. In nominal health when sampled, donors likely had unrecorded immune exposures nonetheless. The CDR3 contains 14 residues. V was pared by 4 bases and J by 3 bases, with 5 bases of the junction left unmatched. The germline CDR1 and CDR2 sequences are SGHRS and YFSETQ. 13 Jbeta primers and 60 Vbeta primers were used for the PCR. Method: immunoSEQ multiplex PCR; TCRdb's copy keeps in-frame clones and lacks some. The data show approximately 120,000 clones, 15% to 20% seen once.

The specimen was PBMCs. This TCR was recovered from a female donor in good health and CMV-seropositive. The rearrangement links TRBV5-1 to TRBJ2-7, with 9 bases that match TRBD1. CDR3: CASSAGTGIYEQYF. CDR3 in DNA: TGCGCCAGCAGCGCCGGGACAGGGATCTACGAGCAGTACTTC.